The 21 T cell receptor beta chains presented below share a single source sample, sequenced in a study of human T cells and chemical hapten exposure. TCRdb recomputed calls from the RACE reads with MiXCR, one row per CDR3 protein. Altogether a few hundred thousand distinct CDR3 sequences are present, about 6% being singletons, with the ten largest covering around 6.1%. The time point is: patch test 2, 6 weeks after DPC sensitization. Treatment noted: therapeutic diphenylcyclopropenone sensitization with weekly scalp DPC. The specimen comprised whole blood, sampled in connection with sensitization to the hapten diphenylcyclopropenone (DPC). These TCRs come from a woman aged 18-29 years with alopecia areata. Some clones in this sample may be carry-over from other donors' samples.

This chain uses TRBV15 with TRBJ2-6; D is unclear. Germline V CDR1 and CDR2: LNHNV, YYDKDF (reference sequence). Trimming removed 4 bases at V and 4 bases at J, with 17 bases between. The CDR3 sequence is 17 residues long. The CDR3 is CATSKVRHGAGANVLTF. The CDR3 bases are TGTGCCACCAGCAAAGTCCGGCATGGAGCCGGGGCCAACGTCCTGACTTTC.

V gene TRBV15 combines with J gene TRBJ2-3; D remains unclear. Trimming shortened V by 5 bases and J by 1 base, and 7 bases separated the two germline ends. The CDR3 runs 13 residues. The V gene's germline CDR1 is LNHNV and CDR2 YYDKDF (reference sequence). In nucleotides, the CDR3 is TGTGCCACCAGCGGCAGTCGCACAGATACGCAGTATTTT. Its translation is CATSGSRTDTQYF.

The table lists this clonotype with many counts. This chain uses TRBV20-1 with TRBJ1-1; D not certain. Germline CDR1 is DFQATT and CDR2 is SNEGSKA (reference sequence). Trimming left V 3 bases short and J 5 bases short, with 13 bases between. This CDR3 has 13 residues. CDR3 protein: CSASQFLSTEAFF. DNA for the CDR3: TGCAGTGCTAGTCAGTTTTTGTCTACTGAAGCTTTCTTT.

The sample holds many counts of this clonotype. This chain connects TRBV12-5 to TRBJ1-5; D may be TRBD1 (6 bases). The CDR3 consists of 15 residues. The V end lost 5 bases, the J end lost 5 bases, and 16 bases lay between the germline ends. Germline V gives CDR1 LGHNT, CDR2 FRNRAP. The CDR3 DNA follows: TGTGCTAGTGGTCGTCAGGGGAAAGGGGATCAGCCCCAGCATTTT. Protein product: CASGRQGKGDQPQHF.

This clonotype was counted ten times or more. As DNA, the CDR3 is TGTGCCAGCAGAAGACGGGCTAATGAAAAACTGTTTTTT. This sequence encodes CASRRRANEKLFF. The chain has TRBV6-5 and TRBJ1-4; D not resolved. The germline V gene has CDR1 MNHEY and CDR2 SVGAGI. Trimming shortened V by 6 bases and J by 3 bases, and 8 bases separated the two germline ends. This CDR3 region has 13 residues.

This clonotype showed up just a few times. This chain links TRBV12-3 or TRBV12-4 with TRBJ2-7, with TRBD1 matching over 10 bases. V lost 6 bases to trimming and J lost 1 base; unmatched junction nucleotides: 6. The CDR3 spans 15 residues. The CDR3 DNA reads TGTGCCAGCAGGCCCGGGACAGGGGCTTCCTACGAGCAGTACTTC. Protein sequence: CASRPGTGASYEQYF.

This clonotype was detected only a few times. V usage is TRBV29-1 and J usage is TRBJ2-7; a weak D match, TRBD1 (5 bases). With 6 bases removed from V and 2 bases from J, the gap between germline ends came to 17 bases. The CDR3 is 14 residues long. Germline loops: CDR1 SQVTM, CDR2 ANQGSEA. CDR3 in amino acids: CSVPRPGKAYEQYF. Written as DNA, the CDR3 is TGCAGCGTGCCTCGCCCAGGGAAAGCCTACGAGCAGTACTTC.

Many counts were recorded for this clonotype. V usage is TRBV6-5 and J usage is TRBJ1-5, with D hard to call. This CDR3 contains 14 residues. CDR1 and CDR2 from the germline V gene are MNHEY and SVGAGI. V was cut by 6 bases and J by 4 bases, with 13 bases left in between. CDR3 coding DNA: TGTGCCAGCAGAAACCGGGCCTTGAATCAGCCCCAGCATTTT. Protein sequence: CASRNRALNQPQHF.

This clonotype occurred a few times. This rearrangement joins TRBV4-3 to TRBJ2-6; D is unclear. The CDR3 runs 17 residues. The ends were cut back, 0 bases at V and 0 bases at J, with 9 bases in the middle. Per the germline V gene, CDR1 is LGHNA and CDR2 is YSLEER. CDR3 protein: CASSQDIRSSGANVLTF. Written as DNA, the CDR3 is TGCGCCAGCAGCCAAGATATTAGGAGCTCTGGGGCCAACGTCCTGACTTTC.

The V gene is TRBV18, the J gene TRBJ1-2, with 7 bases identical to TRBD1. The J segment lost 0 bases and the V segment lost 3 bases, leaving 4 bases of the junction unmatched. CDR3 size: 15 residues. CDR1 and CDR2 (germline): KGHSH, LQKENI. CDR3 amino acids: CASSPGTASNYGYTF. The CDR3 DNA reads TGTGCCAGCTCACCGGGGACAGCCTCTAACTATGGCTACACCTTC.

The CDR3 DNA follows: TGCGCCAGCAGTGATTACGAAGTCCGACTGAACACTGAAGCTTTCTTT. Translation: CASSDYEVRLNTEAFF. The V gene is TRBV10-2, the J gene TRBJ1-1; no clear D. Trimming cost V 3 bases and J 0 bases, with 14 bases left between them. The CDR3 extends over 16 amino acids. CDR1 WSHSY and CDR2 SAAADI come from the germline V gene.

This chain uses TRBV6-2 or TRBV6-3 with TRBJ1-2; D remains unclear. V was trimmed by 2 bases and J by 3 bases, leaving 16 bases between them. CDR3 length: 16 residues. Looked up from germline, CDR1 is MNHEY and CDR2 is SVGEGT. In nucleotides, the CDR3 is TGTGCCAGCAGTTACCCCGACCCAAGCCGCTACTATGGCTACACCTTC. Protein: CASSYPDPSRYYGYTF.

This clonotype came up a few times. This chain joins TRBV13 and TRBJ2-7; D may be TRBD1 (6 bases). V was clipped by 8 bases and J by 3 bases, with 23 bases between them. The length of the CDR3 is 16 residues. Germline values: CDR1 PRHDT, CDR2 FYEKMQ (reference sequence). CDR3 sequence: CASLPSTGTLRYEQYF. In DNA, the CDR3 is TGTGCCAGCCTTCCTAGTACCGGGACACTTCGCTACGAGCAGTACTTC.

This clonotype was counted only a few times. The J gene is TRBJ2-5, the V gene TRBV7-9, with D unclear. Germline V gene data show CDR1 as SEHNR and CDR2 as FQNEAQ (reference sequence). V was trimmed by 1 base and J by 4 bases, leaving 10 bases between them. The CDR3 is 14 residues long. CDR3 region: CASSLGTSPETQYF. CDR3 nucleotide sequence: TGTGCCAGCAGCTTAGGGACCTCCCCAGAGACCCAGTACTTC. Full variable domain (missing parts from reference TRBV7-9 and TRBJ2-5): DTGVSQNPRHKITKRGQNVTFRCDPISEHNRLYWYRQTLGQGPEFLTYFQNEAQLEKSRLLSDRFSAERPKGSFSTLEIQRTEQGDSAMYLCASSLGTSPETQYFGPGTRLLVL.

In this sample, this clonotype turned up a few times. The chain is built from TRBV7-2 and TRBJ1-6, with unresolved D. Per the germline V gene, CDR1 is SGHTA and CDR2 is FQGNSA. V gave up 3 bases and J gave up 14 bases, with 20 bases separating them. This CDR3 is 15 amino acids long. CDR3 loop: CASSFVGQDLLTLHF. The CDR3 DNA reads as TGTGCCAGCAGCTTTGTAGGCCAGGACCTCCTCACCCTCCACTTT.

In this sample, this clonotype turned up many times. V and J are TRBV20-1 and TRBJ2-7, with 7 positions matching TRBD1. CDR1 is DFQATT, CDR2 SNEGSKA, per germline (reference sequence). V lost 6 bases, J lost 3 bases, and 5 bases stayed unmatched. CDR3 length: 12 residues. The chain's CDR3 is CSAGDRSYEQYF. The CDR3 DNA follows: TGCAGTGCGGGGGACAGAAGCTACGAGCAGTACTTC.

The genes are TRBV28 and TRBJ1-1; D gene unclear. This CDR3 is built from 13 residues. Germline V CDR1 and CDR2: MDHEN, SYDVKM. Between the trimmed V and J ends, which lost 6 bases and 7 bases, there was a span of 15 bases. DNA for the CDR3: TGTGCCAGCAGCCTTCGCTCCCTTTTTGAAGCTTTCTTT. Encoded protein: CASSLRSLFEAFF.

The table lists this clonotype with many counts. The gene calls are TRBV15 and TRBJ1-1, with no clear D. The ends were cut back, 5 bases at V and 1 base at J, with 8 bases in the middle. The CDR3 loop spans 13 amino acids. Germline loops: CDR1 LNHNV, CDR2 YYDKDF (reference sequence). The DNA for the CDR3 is TGTGCCACCAGCCTTAGACCGAACACTGAAGCTTTCTTT. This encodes CATSLRPNTEAFF.

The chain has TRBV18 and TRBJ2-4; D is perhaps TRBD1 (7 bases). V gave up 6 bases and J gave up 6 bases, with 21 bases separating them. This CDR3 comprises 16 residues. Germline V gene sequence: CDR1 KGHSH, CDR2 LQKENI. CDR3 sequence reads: CASSETTRQGLNIQYF. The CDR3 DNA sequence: TGTGCCAGCTCCGAAACGACTAGACAGGGATTAAACATTCAGTACTTC.

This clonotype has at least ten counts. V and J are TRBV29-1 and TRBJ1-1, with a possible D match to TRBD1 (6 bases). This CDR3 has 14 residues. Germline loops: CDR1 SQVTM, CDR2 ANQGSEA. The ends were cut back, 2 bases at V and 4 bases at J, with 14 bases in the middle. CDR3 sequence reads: CSVEPQGMGTEAFF. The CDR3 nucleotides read TGCAGCGTTGAACCACAGGGAATGGGCACTGAAGCTTTCTTT.

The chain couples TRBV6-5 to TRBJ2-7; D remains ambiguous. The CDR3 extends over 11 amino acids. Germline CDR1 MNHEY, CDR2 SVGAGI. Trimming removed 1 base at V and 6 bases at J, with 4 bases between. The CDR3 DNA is TGTGCCAGCAGTTACTATAGCGAGCAGTACTTC. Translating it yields CASSYYSEQYF.